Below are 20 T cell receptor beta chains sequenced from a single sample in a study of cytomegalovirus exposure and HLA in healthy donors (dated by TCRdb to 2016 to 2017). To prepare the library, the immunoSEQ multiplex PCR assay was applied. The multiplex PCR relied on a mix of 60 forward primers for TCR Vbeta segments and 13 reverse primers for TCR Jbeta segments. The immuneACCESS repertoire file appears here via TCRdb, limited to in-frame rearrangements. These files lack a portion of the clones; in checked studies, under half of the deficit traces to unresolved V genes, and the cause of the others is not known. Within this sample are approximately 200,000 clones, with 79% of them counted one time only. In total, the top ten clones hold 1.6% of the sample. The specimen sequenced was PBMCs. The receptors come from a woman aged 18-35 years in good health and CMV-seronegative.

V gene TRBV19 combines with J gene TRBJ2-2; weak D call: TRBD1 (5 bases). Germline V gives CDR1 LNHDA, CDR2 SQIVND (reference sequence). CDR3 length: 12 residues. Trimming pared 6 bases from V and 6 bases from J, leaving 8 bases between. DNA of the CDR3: TGTGCCAGTAGCCACAGGCCCGGGGAGCTGTTTTTT. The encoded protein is CASSHRPGELFF.

CDR3 amino acids: CASSSGTGYEAFF. Written as DNA, the CDR3 is TGTGCCAGCAGCTCCGGGACAGGGTATGAAGCTTTCTTT. The chain carries TRBV7-9 and TRBJ1-1; 9 nucleotides match TRBD1. The CDR3 contains 13 residues. The germline gives CDR1 SEHNR, CDR2 FQNEAQ (reference sequence). Trimming removed 4 bases from V and 7 bases from J; junction bases left unmatched: 4.

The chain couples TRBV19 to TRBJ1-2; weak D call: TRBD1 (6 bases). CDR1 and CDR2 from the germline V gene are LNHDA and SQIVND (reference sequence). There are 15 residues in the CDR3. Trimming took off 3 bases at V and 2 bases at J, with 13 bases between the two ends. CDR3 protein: CASSITGQRNYGYTF. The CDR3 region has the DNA TGTGCCAGTAGTATTACAGGACAGAGAAACTATGGCTACACCTTC.

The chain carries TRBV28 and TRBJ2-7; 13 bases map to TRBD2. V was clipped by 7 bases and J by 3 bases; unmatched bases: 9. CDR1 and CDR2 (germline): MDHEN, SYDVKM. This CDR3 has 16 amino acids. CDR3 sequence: CASKVLAGGPRYEQYF. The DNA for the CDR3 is TGTGCCAGCAAAGTACTAGCGGGAGGGCCGCGCTACGAGCAGTACTTC.

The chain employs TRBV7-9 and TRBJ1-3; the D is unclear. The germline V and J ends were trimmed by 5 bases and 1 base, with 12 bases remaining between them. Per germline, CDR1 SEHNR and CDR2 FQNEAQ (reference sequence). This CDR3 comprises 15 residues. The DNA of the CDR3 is TGTGCCAGCAGCCTAAGTACCACTTCTGGAAACACCATATATTTT. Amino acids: CASSLSTTSGNTIYF. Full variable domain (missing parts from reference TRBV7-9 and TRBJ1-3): DTGVSQNPRHKITKRGQNVTFRCDPISEHNRLYWYRQTLGQGPEFLTYFQNEAQLEKSRLLSDRFSAERPKGSFSTLEIQRTEQGDSAMYLCASSLSTTSGNTIYFGEGSWLTVV.

The CDR3 DNA reads as TGTGCCAGCAGGCCGCAGGGGGTCTATAATTCACCCCTCCACTTT. It is translated as CASRPQGVYNSPLHF. The chain is built from TRBV14 and TRBJ1-6; TRBD1 matches at 7 bases. Per germline, CDR1 SGHDN and CDR2 FVKESK. Trimming at V came to 6 bases and at J to 3 bases, leaving 5 bases not matched to a gene. This CDR3 is 15 amino acids long.

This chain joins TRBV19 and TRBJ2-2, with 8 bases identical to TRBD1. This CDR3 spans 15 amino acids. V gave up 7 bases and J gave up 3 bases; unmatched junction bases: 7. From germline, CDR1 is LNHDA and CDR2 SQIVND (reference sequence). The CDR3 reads CASKPQGADTGELFF. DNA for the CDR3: TGTGCCAGTAAACCCCAGGGGGCGGACACCGGGGAGCTGTTTTTT.

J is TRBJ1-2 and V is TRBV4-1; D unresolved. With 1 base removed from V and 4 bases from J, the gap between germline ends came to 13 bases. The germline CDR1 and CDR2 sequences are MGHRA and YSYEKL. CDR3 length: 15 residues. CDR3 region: CASSQGSGLSYGYTF. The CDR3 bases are TGCGCCAGCAGCCAAGGGTCTGGGCTGAGCTATGGCTACACCTTC.

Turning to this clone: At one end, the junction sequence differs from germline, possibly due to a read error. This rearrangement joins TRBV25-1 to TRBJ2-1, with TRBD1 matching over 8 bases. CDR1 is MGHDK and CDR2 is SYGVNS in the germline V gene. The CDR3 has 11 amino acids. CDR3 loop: CASSADRVLLF. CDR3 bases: TGTGCCAGCAGCGCGGACAGGGTCCTACTCTTC.

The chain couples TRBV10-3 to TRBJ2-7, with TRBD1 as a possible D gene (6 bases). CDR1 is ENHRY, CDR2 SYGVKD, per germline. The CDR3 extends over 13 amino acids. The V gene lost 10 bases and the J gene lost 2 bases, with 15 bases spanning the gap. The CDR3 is CATSGVTTYEQYF. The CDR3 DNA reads TGTGCCACCTCAGGGGTCACCACCTACGAGCAGTACTTC.

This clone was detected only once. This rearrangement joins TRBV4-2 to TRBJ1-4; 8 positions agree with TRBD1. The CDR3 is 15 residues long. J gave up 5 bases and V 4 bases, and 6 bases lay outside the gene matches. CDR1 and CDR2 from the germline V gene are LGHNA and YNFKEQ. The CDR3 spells CASSRPDRVNEKLFF. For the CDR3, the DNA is TGTGCCAGCAGCCGGCCGGACAGGGTGAATGAAAAACTGTTTTTT.

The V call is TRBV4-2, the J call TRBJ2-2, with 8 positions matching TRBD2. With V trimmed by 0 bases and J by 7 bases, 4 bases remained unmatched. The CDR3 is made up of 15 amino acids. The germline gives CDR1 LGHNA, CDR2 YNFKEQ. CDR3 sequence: CASSQDSGGVGELFF. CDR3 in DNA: TGTGCCAGCAGCCAAGATTCGGGAGGGGTCGGGGAGCTGTTTTTT.

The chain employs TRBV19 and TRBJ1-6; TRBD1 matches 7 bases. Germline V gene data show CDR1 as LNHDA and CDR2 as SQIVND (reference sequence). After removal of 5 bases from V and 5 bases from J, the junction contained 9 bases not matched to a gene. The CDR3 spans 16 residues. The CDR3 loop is CASSARGQSDNSPLHF. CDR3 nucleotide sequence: TGTGCCAGTAGTGCCCGGGGACAGTCCGATAATTCACCCCTCCACTTT.

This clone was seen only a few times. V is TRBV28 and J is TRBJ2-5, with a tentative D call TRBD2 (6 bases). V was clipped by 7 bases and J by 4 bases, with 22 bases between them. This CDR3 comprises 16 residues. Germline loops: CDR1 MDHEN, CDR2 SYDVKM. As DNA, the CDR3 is TGTGCCAGCAAAAACTATCTAGTGGGAGGTTTAGAGACCCAGTACTTC. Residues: CASKNYLVGGLETQYF.

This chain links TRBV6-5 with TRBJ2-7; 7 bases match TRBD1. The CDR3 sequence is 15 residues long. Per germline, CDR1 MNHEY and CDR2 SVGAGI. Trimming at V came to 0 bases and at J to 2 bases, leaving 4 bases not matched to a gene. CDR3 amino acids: CASSYSETGTYEQYF. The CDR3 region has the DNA TGTGCCAGCAGTTACTCGGAGACAGGGACCTACGAGCAGTACTTC.

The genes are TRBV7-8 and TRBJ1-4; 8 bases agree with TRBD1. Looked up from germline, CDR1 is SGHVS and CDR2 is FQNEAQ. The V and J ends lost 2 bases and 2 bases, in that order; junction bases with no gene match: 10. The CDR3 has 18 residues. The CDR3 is CASSLRDRTGPTNEKLFF. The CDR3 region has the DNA TGTGCCAGCAGCTTAAGGGACCGGACAGGGCCCACTAATGAAAAACTGTTTTTT.

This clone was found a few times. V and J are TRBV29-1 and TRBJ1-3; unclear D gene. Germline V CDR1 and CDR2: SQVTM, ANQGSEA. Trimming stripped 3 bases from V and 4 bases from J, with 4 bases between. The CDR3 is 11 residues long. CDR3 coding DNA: TGCAGCGTTGATCAGGGAAACACCATATATTTT. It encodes CSVDQGNTIYF.

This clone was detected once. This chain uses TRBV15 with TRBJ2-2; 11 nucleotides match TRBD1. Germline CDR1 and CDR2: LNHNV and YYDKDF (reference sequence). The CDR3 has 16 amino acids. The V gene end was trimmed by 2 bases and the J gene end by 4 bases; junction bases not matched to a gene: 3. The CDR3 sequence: CATSRPGQGGTGELFF. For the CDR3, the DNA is TGTGCCACCAGCAGACCGGGACAGGGGGGCACCGGGGAGCTGTTTTTT.

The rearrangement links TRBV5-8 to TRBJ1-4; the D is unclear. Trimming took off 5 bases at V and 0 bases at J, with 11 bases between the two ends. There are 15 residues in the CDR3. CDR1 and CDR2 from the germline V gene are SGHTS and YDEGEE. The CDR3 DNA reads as TGTGCCAGCAGTTATAGTGGTGCAACTAATGAAAAACTGTTTTTT. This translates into CASSYSGATNEKLFF.

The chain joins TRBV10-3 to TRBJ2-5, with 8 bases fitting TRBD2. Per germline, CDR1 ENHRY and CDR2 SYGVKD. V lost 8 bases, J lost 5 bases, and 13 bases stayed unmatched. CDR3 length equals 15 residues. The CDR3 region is CAICPGLGEGETQYF. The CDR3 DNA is TGTGCCATCTGTCCGGGACTAGGGGAGGGGGAGACCCAGTACTTC.